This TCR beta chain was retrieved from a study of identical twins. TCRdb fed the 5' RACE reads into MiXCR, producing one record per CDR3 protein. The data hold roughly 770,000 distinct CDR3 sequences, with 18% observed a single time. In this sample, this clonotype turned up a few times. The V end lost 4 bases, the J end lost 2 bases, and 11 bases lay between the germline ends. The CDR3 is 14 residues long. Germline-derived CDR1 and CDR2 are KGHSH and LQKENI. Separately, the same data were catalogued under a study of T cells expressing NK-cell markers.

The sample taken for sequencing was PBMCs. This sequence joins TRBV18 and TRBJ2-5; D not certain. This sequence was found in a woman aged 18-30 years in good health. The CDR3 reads CASSRSVSQETQYF. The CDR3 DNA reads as TGTGCCAGCTCACGTTCGGTGAGTCAAGAGACCCAGTACTTC.